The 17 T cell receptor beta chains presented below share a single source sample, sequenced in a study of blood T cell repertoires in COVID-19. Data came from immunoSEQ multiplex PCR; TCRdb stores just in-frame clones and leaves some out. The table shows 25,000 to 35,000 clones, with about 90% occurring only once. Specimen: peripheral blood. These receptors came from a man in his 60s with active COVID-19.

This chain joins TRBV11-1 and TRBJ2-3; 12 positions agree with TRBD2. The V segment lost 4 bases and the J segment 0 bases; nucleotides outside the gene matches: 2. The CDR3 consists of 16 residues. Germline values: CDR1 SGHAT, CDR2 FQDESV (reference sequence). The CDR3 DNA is TGTGCCAGCAGCTGGACTAGCGGGGCAAGCACAGATACGCAGTATTTT. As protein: CASSWTSGASTDTQYF.

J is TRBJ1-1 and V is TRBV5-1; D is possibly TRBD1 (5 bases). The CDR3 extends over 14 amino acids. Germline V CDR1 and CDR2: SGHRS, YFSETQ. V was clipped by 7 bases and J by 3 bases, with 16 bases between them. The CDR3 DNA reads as TGCGCCAGCCAGGGTGGCGGGGCCCACACTGAAGCTTTCTTT. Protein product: CASQGGGAHTEAFF.

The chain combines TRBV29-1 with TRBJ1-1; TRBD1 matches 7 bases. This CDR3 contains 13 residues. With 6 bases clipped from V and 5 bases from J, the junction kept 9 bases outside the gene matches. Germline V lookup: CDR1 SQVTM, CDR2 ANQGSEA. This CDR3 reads CSVDQGEVTEAFF. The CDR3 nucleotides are TGCAGCGTAGATCAGGGGGAAGTAACTGAAGCTTTCTTT. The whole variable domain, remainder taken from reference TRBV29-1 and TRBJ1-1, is SAVISQKPSRDICQRGTSLTIQCQVDSQVTMMFWYRQQPGQSLTLIATANQGSEATYESGFVIDKFPISRPNLTFSTLTVSNMSPEDSSIYLCSVDQGEVTEAFFGQGTRLTVV.

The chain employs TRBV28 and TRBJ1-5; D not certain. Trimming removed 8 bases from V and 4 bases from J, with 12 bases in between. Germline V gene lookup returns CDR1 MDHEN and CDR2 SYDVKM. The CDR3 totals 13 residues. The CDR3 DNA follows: TGTGCCAGCCGTAGGACGGGGAATCAGCCCCAGCATTTT. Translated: CASRRTGNQPQHF.

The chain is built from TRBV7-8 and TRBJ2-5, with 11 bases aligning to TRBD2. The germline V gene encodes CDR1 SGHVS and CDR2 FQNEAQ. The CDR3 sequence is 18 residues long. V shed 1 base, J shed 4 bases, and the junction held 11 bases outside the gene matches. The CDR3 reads CASSLVGSGGASGETQYF. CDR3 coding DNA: TGTGCCAGCAGCTTAGTGGGTAGCGGGGGGGCCAGCGGAGAGACCCAGTACTTC.

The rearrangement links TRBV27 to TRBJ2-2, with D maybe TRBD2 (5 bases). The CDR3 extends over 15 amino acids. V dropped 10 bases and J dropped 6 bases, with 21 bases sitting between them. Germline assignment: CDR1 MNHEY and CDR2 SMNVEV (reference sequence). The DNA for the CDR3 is TGTGCCACCAAGGCGGGCTTCGGGTCGCCCGGGGAGCTGTTTTTT. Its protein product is CATKAGFGSPGELFF.

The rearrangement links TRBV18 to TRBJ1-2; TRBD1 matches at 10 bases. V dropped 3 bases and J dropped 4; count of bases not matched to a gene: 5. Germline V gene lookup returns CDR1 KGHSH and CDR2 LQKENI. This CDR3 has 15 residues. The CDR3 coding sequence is TGTGCCAGCTCACCGGGTTGGGACAGGGGCTATGGCTACACCTTC. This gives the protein CASSPGWDRGYGYTF. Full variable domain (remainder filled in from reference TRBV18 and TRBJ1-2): NAGVMQNPRHLVRRRGQEARLRCSPMKGHSHVYWYRQLPEEGLKFMVYLQKENIIDESGMPKERFSAEFPKEGPSILRIQQVVRGDSAAYFCASSPGWDRGYGYTFGSGTRLTVV.

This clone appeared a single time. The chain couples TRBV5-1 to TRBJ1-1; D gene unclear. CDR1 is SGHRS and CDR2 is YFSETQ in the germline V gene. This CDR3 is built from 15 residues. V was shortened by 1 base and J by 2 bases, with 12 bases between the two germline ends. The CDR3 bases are TGCGCCAGCAGCTTGCAAACGGGTACAAACACTGAAGCTTTCTTT. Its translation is CASSLQTGTNTEAFF.

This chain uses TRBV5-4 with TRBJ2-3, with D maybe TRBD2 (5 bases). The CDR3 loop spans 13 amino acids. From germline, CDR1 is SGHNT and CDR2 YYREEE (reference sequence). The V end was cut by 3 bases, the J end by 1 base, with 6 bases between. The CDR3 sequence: CASSWGGTDTQYF. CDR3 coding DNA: TGTGCCAGCAGCTGGGGAGGCACAGATACGCAGTATTTT.

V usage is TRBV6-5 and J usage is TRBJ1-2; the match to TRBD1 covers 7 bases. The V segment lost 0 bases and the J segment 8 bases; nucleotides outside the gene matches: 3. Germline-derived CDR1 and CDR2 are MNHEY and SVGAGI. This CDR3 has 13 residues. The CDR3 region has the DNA TGTGCCAGCAGTTACTCGACAGGGTTCGGCTACACCTTC. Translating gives CASSYSTGFGYTF.

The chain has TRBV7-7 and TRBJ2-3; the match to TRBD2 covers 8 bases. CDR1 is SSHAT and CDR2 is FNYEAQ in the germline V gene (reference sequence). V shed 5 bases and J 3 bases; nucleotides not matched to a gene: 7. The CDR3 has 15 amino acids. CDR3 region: CASSPAGGGTDTQYF. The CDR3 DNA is TGTGCCAGCAGCCCTGCGGGGGGCGGGACAGATACGCAGTATTTT.

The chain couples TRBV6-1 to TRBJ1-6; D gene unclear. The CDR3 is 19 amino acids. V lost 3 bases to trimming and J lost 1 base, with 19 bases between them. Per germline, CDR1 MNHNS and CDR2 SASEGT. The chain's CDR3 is CASSEDWLSRGSYNSPLHF. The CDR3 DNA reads TGTGCCAGCAGTGAGGACTGGCTCAGCCGAGGGTCCTATAATTCACCCCTCCACTTT.

This chain's CDR3 is CATSDLGGSYNEQFF. For the CDR3, the DNA is TGTGCCACCAGTGATTTGGGGGGGTCCTACAATGAGCAGTTCTTC. The chain employs TRBV24-1 and TRBJ2-1; tentative D call: TRBD2 (6 bases). Germline loops: CDR1 KGHDR, CDR2 SFDVKD. This CDR3 contains 15 residues. Trimming pared 0 bases from V and 1 base from J, leaving 6 bases between.

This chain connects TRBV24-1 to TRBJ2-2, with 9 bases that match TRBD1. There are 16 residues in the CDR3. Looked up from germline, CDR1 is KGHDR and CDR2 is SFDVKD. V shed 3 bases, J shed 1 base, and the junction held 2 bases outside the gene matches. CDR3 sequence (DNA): TGTGCCACCAGTGATGAGGGACAGGGGAACACCGGGGAGCTGTTTTTT. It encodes CATSDEGQGNTGELFF.

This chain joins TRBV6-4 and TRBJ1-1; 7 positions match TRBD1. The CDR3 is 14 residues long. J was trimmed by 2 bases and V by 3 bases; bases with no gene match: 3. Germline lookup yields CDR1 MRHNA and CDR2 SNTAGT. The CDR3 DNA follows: TGTGCCAGCAGTGATGGACAGGCTAACACTGAAGCTTTCTTT. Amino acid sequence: CASSDGQANTEAFF.

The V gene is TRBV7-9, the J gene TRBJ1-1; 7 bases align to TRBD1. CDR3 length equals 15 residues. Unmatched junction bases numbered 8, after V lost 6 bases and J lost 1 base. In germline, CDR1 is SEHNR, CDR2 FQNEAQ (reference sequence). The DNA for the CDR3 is TGTGCCAGCAGGCGCTACAGGGGTGGGAACACTGAAGCTTTCTTT. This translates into CASRRYRGGNTEAFF.

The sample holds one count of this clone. The CDR3 here is CASSYRRGFEQYF. The CDR3 region has the DNA TGTGCCAGCAGTTACCGTCGGGGGTTTGAGCAGTACTTC. V gene TRBV6-5 combines with J gene TRBJ2-7, with D maybe TRBD2 (6 bases). CDR1 and CDR2 from the germline V gene are MNHEY and SVGAGI. The V end was cut by 2 bases, the J end by 7 bases, with 12 bases between. The CDR3 is made up of 13 amino acids.